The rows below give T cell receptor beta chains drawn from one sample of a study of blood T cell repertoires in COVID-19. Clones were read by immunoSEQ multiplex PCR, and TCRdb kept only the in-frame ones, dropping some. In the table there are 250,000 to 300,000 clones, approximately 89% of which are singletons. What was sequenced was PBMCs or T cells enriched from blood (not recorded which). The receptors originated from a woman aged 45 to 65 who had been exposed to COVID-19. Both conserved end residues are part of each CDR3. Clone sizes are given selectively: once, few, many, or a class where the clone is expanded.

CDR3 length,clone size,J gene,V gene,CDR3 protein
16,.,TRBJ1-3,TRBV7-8,CASSEDSALSGNTIYF
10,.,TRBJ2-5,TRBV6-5,CASRAETQYF
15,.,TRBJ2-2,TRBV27,CASSLGRGRAGELFF
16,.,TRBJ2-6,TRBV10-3,CAISGDRSSGANVLTF
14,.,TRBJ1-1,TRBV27,CASSSQGMNTEAFF
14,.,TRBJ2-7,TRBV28,CASSPGQDLYEQYF
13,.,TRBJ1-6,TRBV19,CASMGARNSPLHF
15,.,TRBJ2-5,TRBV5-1,CASSFGDSHPETQYF
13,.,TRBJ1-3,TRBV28,CASRGQGGNTIYF
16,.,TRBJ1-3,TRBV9,CASSPRQDYSGNTIYF
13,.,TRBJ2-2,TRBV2,CASSLAVTGELFF
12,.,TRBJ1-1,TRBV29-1,CSGTYQGTEAFF
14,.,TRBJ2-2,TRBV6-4,CATSGQPNTGELFF
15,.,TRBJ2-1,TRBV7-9,CASSLASGRYNEQFF
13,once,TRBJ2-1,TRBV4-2,CASSQLLSGKEFF
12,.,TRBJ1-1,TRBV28,CASSLGQGEAFF
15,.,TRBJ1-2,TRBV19,CASSIMGQGNYGYTF
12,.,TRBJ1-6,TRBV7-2,CASSLQNSPLHF
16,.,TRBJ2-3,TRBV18,CASSPRTGGSTDTQYF
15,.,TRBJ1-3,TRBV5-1,CASSQGQASGNTIYF
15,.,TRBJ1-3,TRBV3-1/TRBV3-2,CASSQDISSGNTIYF
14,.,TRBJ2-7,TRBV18,CASLEDRGPYEQYF
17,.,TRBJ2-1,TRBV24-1,CATSDHIRGPIGNEQFF
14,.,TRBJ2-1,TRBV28,CASRRGYVYNEQFF
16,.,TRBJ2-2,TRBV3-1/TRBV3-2,CASSQYSGGSTGELFF
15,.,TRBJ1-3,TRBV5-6,CASSFAALSGNTIYF
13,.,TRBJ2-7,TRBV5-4,CASSLWGGYEQYF
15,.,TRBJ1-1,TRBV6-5,CASIPPSGVGTEAFF
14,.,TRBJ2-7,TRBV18,CASSPRGSDYEQYF
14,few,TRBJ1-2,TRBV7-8,CASSLGWQAYGYTF
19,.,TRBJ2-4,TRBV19,CASSIEGTGGILAKNIQYF
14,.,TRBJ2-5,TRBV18,CASSPRAGQETQYF
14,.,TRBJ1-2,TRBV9,CASSVGDSYSGYTF
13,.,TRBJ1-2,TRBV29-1,CSVDPKNGYGYTF
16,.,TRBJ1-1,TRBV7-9,CASSPPTGSLGTEAFF
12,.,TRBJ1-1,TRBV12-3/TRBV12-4,CAGGAGFTEAFF
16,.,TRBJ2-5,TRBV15,CATSSRYGTSGAPQYF
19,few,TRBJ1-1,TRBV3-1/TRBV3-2,CASKTPSGTGERLGTEAFF
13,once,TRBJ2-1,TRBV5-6,CASSYRVINEQFF
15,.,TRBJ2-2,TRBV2,CASSEDARQSGELFF
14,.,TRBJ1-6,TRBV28,CASSLTGGRSPLHF
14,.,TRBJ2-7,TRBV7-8,CASSPPGSSYEQYF
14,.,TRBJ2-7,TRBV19,CASSIPGGTYEQYF
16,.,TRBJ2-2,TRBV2,CASSPMDRGNTGELFF
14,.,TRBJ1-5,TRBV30,CAWSVQQLNQPQHF
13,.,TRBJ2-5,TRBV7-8,CASSLTGSKTQYF